The rows below give T cell receptor beta chains drawn from one sample of a study of blood T cells in healthy people across ages. MiXCR was run by TCRdb on the 5' RACE reads, yielding one entry per CDR3 protein. The repertoire has about 1 million distinct CDR3 sequences, around 43% of them found once; the top ten carry 18%. Sequenced input: blood. Receptors originate from a woman aged 60-70 years in good health. Each CDR3 is given with its conserved first and last residue. D genes are given only for firm matches. Size tells how often a clone was seen (once, few, many) or the class of an expanded clone, and some rows leave it out.

D gene: TRBD2
V gene: TRBV5-1
J gene: TRBJ2-7
clone size: .
CDR3 protein: CASSIPREGGPYEQYF
CDR3 DNA: TGCGCCAGCAGCATTCCCAGGGAGGGAGGGCCTTACGAGCAGTACTTC

D gene: .
V gene: TRBV5-1
J gene: TRBJ2-7
clone size: few
CDR3 protein: CASSPSPGANYEQYF
CDR3 DNA: TGCGCCAGCAGCCCGAGTCCAGGGGCAAACTACGAGCAGTACTTC

D gene: .
V gene: TRBV12-3/TRBV12-4
J gene: TRBJ2-1
clone size: few
CDR3 protein: CASSLGTAGPSNEQFF
CDR3 DNA: TGTGCCAGCAGTTTGGGGACAGCGGGGCCTAGCAATGAGCAGTTCTTC

D gene: .
V gene: TRBV29-1
J gene: TRBJ2-3
clone size: many
CDR3 protein: CSVEEYRAGLTDTQYF
CDR3 DNA: TGCAGCGTTGAAGAGTACAGGGCCGGGTTGACAGATACGCAGTATTTT

D gene: TRBD2
V gene: TRBV7-2
J gene: TRBJ2-3
clone size: .
CDR3 protein: CASNAGTSGNTDTQYF
CDR3 DNA: TGTGCCAGCAACGCCGGGACTAGCGGGAACACAGATACGCAGTATTTT

D gene: .
V gene: TRBV3-1
J gene: TRBJ2-7
clone size: many
CDR3 protein: CASSQRGEQYF
CDR3 DNA: TGTGCCAGCAGCCAACGGGGGGAGCAGTACTTC

D gene: .
V gene: TRBV5-1
J gene: TRBJ2-1
clone size: .
CDR3 protein: CASSPSGANSYNEQFF
CDR3 DNA: TGCGCCAGCAGCCCCTCAGGGGCTAACTCCTACAATGAGCAGTTCTTC

D gene: .
V gene: TRBV28
J gene: TRBJ2-7
clone size: few
CDR3 protein: CASSAQFQQYF
CDR3 DNA: TGTGCCAGCAGCGCCCAGTTCCAGCAGTACTTC

D gene: .
V gene: TRBV7-2
J gene: TRBJ2-3
clone size: .
CDR3 protein: CASSLGGLGQDTQYF
CDR3 DNA: TGTGCCAGCAGCTTAGGAGGGCTAGGCCAGGATACGCAGTATTTT

D gene: .
V gene: TRBV21-1
J gene: TRBJ1-2
clone size: once
CDR3 protein: CASSTRSLRPALSGPLPYGYTF
CDR3 DNA: TGTGCCAGCAGCACCCGCTCGCTAAGGCCGGCCCTCTCCGGCCCCCTCCCATATGGCTACACCTTC

D gene: .
V gene: TRBV7-2
J gene: TRBJ1-4
clone size: .
CDR3 protein: CASSLDPLDGKLFF
CDR3 DNA: TGTGCCAGCAGCTTAGATCCCCTCGACGGTAAACTGTTTTTT

D gene: .
V gene: TRBV6-2/TRBV6-3
J gene: TRBJ2-5
clone size: .
CDR3 protein: CASSTDLGWGGETQYF
CDR3 DNA: TGTGCCAGCAGTACCGATTTGGGATGGGGCGGAGAGACCCAGTACTTC

D gene: TRBD2
V gene: TRBV20-1
J gene: TRBJ2-5
clone size: .
CDR3 protein: CSAPTSGRAMTQYF
CDR3 DNA: TGCAGTGCTCCGACTAGCGGGAGGGCCATGACCCAGTACTTC

D gene: TRBD1
V gene: TRBV5-1
J gene: TRBJ2-3
clone size: .
CDR3 protein: CASSLVGTGPRTQYF
CDR3 DNA: TGCGCCAGCAGCTTGGTGGGGACAGGCCCCCGTACGCAGTATTTT

D gene: TRBD1
V gene: TRBV12-3/TRBV12-4
J gene: TRBJ2-3
clone size: many
CDR3 protein: CASSTPSGQGPDTQYF
CDR3 DNA: TGTGCCAGCAGCACCCCCTCCGGACAGGGCCCAGATACGCAGTATTTT

D gene: .
V gene: TRBV7-9
J gene: TRBJ2-1
clone size: .
CDR3 protein: CASSPALGVTYNEQFF
CDR3 DNA: TGTGCCAGCAGCCCGGCTTTGGGGGTTACCTACAATGAGCAGTTCTTC